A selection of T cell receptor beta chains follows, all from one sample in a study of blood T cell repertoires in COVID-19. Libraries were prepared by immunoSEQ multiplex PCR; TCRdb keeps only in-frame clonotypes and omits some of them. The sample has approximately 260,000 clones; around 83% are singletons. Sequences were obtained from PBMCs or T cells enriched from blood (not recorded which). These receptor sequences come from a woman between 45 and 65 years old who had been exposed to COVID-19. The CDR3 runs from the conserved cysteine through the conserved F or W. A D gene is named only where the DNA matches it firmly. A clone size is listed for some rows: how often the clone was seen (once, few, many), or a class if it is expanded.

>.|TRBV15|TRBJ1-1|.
TGTGCCACCAGCTCCAATTTTAACACTGAAGCTTTCTTT
CATSSNFNTEAFF
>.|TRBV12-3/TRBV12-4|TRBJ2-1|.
TGTGCCAGCAGCCGGGGGAGCTACAATGAGCAGTTCTTC
CASSRGSYNEQFF
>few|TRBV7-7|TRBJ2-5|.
TGTGCCAGCAGCTTATCGGGAAGACCGGAAGAGACCCAGTACTTC
CASSLSGRPEETQYF
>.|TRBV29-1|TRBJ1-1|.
TGCAGCGTTGTATGGGAGGGGACTGAAGCTTTCTTT
CSVVWEGTEAFF
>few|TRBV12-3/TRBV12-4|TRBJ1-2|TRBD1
TGTGCCAGCATCCGAGGACAGGGCTATGGCTACACCTTC
CASIRGQGYGYTF
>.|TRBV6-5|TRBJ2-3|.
TGTGCCAGCAGTTACGGTGGAGCGGATACGCAGTATTTT
CASSYGGADTQYF
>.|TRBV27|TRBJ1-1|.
TGTGCCAGCGGGCGGGAGGTCCACACTGAAGCTTTCTTT
CASGREVHTEAFF
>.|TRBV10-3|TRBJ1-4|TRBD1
TGTGCCATCAGTGTGGACAGGGGAGGGGAACTGTTTTTT
CAISVDRGGELFF
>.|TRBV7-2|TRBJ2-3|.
TGTGCCAGCACCCTACTTAGAGGCACAGATACGCAGTATTTT
CASTLLRGTDTQYF
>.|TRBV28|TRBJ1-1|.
TGTGCCAGCAGCCTCCTGGGGGGTACTGAAGCTTTCTTT
CASSLLGGTEAFF
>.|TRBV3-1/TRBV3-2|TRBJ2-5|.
TGTGCCAGCAGCCTTAATCCTACGGGACTTGAAAAGTACTTC
CASSLNPTGLEKYF
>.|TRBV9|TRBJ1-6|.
TGTGCCAGCAGCGCGAGGGCGGATTCACCCCTCCACTTT
CASSARADSPLHF
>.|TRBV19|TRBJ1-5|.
TGTGCCAGCTCTTGGCCGGGGGATCAGCCCCAGCATTTT
CASSWPGDQPQHF
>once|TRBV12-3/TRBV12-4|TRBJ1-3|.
TGTGCCAGCAGGAGAGGGAATGGAAACACCATATATTTT
CASRRGNGNTIYF
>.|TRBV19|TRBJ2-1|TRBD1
TGTGCCAGTGCGCCCCGGGACAGGGTCCATAATGAGCAGTTCTTC
CASAPRDRVHNEQFF
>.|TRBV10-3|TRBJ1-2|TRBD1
TGTGCCATCACCCAGGGACAGGGGTACTATGGCTACACCTTC
CAITQGQGYYGYTF
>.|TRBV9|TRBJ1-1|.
TGTGCCAGCAGCGGCCAGGGCGGACCTAGTGAGGCTTTCTTT
CASSGQGGPSEAFF
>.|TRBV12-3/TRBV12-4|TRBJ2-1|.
TGTGCCAGCAGTCCTCAGGGCCGTGAGCAGTTCTTC
CASSPQGREQFF
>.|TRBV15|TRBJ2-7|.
TGTGCCACCAGCGTTAGCGTGGGCTCCTACGAGCAGTACTTC
CATSVSVGSYEQYF
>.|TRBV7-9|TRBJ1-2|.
TGTGCCAGCAGCTTAGAATGGCCGACTATCCACTATGGCTACACCTTC
CASSLEWPTIHYGYTF
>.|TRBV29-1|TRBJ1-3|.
TGCAGCGTTGTGGGACATCTCTCTGGAAACACCATATATTTT
CSVVGHLSGNTIYF
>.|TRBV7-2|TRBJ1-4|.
TGTGCCAGCAGCTTAACGGGGGGCAGAGAAAAACTGTTTTTT
CASSLTGGREKLFF
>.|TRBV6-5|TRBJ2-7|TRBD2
TGTGCCAGCAGTTACAGCGGGGGGGGACCCTACGAGCAGTACTTC
CASSYSGGGPYEQYF
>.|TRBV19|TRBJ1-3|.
TGTGCCAGTACGCGGTTAACCGGCAGCTCTGGAAACACCATATATTTT
CASTRLTGSSGNTIYF
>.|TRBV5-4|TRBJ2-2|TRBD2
TGTGCCAGCAGCTTCGGACTAGTAGGGGACACCGGGGAGCTGTTTTTT
CASSFGLVGDTGELFF
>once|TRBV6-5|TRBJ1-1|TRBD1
TGTGCCAGCAGTCCTCCGGACAGGGAAGGGTACGAAGCTTTCTTT
CASSPPDREGYEAFF
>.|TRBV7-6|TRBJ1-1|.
TGTGCCAGCAGCCCCTTGGAGGGACTGGCGACTGAAGCTTTCTTT
CASSPLEGLATEAFF
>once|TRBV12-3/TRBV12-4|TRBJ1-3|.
TGTGCCAGCAGTTTCTTATCTGGAAACACCATATATTTT
CASSFLSGNTIYF
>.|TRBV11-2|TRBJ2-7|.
TGTGCCAGCAGCTTGCGTCTACGGCCTTCGGGCGAGCAGTACTTC
CASSLRLRPSGEQYF
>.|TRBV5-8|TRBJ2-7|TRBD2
TGTGCCAGCAGCACCCCGGGTCGACTAGCGGGGGGATCCTACGAGCAGTACTTC
CASSTPGRLAGGSYEQYF
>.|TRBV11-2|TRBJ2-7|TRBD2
TGTGCCAGCAGCCGTAGAGCCAGCGGGGACTACGAGCAGTACTTC
CASSRRASGDYEQYF
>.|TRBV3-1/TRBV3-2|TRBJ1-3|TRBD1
TGTGCCAGCAGGACAGGGTTTGGAAACACCATATATTTT
CASRTGFGNTIYF
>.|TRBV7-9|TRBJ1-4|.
TGTGCCAGCATTCAAACGGGTGGGAATGAAAAACTGTTTTTT
CASIQTGGNEKLFF
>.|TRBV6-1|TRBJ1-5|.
TGTGCCAGCAGTGAAGCCCCCCGGCAGCCCCAGCATTTT
CASSEAPRQPQHF
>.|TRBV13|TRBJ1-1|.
TGTGCCTCCATATTTTATAGGGAGTCGAACACTGAAGCTTTCTTT
CASIFYRESNTEAFF
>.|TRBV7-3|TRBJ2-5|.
TGTGCCAGCAGCTTAACACCGGGGGAAAAGACCCAGTACTTC
CASSLTPGEKTQYF
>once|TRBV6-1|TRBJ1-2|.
TGTGCCAGCAGTGAGACAGTCTTTGCTGGCTACACCTTC
CASSETVFAGYTF
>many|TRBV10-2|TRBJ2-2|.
TGCGCCAGCTTTGGAGAGAAGGGAGTGAACACCGGGGAGCTGTTTTTT
CASFGEKGVNTGELFF
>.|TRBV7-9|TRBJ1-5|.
TGTGCCAGCAGCTCTGGACGGACTAATAGCAATCAGCCCCAGCATTTT
CASSSGRTNSNQPQHF
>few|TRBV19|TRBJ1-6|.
TGTGCCAGTAGTATGCCCGGAGCCTATAATTCACCCCTCCACTTT
CASSMPGAYNSPLHF
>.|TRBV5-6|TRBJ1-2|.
TGTGCCAGCAGCTTGGATACGGGGGGTCATGGCTACACCTTC
CASSLDTGGHGYTF
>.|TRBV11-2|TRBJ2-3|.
TGTGCCAGCAGCTTAGACGCGGGGAGTGGGGGAGATACGCAGTATTTT
CASSLDAGSGGDTQYF
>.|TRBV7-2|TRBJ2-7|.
TGTGCCAGCAGCTTAGGACTAGAAGCCTCGAGCGAGCAGTACTTC
CASSLGLEASSEQYF
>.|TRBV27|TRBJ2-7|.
TGTGCCAGCAGTATCCGACAGGTCGACCCTCTACGCGAGCAGTACTTC
CASSIRQVDPLREQYF
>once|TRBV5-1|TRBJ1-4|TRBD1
TGCGCCAGCCAACCTACAGGGGCGAGGATATCAACTAATGAAAAACTGTTTTTT
CASQPTGARISTNEKLFF
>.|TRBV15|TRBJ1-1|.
TGTGCCACCAGCAGAGATATCCCAGGGGATCGGTCTGAAGCTTTCTTT
CATSRDIPGDRSEAFF
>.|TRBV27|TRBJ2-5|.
TGTGCCAGCAGTCTCGGCCCAGGGATCGAGACCCAGTACTTC
CASSLGPGIETQYF
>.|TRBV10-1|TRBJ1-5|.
TGCGCCCGCCTTTCGTCGGGGGAGAGCAATCAGCCCCAGCATTTT
CARLSSGESNQPQHF
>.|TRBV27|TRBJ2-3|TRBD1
TGTGCCAGCAGCCCCGGGACAGGCACAGATACGCAGTATTTT
CASSPGTGTDTQYF
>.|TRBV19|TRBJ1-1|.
TGTGCCAGTAGTATAGGTGCAGGGCGCTATGGGGACACTGAAGCTTTCTTT
CASSIGAGRYGDTEAFF
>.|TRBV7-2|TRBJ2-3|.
TGTGCCAGCAGCTTTTCCAGGGACACAGATACGCAGTATTTT
CASSFSRDTDTQYF
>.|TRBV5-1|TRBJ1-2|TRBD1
TGCGCCAGCAGCTTGGCGGGGACAGGGGTCGATGGCTACACCTTC
CASSLAGTGVDGYTF